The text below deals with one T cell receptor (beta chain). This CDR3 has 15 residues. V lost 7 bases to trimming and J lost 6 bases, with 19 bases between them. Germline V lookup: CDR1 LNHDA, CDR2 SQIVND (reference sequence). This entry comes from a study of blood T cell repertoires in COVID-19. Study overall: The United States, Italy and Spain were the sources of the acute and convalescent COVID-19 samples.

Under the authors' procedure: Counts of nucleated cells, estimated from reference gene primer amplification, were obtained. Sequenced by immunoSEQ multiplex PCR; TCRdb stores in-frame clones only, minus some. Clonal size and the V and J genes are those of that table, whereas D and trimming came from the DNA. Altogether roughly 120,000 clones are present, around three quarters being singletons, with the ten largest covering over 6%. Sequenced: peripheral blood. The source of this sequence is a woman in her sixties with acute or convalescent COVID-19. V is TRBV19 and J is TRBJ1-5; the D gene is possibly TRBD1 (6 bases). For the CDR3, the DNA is TGTGCCAGTAATTTATACCGGGGGGCAGGTCAGCCCCAGCATTTT. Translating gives CASNLYRGAGQPQHF.